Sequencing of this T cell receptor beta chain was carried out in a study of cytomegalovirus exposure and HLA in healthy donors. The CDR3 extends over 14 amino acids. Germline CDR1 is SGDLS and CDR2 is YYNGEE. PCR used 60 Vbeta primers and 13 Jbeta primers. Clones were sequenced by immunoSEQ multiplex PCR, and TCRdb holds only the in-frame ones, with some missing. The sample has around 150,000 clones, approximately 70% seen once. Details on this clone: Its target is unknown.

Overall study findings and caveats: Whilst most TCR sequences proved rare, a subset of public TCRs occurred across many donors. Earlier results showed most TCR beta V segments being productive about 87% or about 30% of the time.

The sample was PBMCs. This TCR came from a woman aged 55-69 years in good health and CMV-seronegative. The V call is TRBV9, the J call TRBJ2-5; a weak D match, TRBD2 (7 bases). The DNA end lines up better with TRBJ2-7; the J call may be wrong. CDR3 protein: CASSAGGLSYEQYF. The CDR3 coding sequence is TGTGCCAGCAGCGCGGGGGGCCTCTCCTACGAGCAGTACTTC.